The source of this TCR beta chain is a study of cytomegalovirus exposure and HLA in healthy donors. Looking at the study overall: Later, an analysis reported that the 120 or so validation repertoires had used the same platform as the approximately 630 first-cohort repertoires. Notes on the study in general: The tendency of first-cohort TCR clusters to co-occur in the 120 or so validation repertoires emerged from a later analysis. Cytomegalovirus association was listed for 150 or so TCR beta chains. Through in vitro validation, three CMV-associated chains were shown to be specific for CMV antigens.

This clone occurred once. Its antigen is as yet unknown. CDR1 and CDR2 (germline): GTSNPN, SVGIG (reference sequence). There are 13 residues in the CDR3. V lost 0 bases, J lost 7 bases, and 12 bases lay in between. Assay used: immunoSEQ multiplex PCR; TCRdb lists only in-frame clones, some missing. The sample contains roughly 220,000 clones, 85% to 95% of which appear only once. The receptor was derived from a woman aged 18-29 years in good health and CMV-seronegative. The sequencing input was PBMCs. The chain uses TRBV30 and TRBJ1-2; D possibly corresponds to TRBD1 (5 bases). CDR3 coding DNA: TGTGCCTGGAGTGTACTTGGGACTGGTGGCTACACCTTC. This gives the protein CAWSVLGTGGYTF.